This TCR beta chain appears in the sequencing data of a study of shared clonotypes between healthy human individuals. TCRdb's table, derived via immunoSEQ multiplex PCR, lists solely in-frame clones and lacks some. The sample has about 480,000 clones; 60% to 85% are singletons. The CDR3 is 15 amino acids. CDR1 is SNHLY, CDR2 FYNNEI, per germline. The germline V and J ends were trimmed by 2 bases and 4 bases, with 11 bases remaining between them. The rearrangement joins TRBV2 to TRBJ2-2; a weak D match, TRBD1 (5 bases). The clonotype comes from a woman in her 40s in good health. Some clones in this sample may be carry-over from other donors' samples. Sequences were obtained from PBMCs. CDR3: CASSESQGGTGELFF. The CDR3 nucleotides are TGTGCCAGCAGTGAAAGTCAGGGTGGCACCGGGGAGCTGTTTTTT.